This is a list of T cell receptor beta chains from one sample in a study of T cells in Graves' hyperthyroidism and ophthalmopathy. TCRdb analysed the multiplex PCR reads with MiXCR anew, one entry per CDR3 protein. Seen here are about 760,000 distinct CDR3 sequences, approximately 40% observed once, and the top ten hold around 30%. Material for sequencing was blood. These receptors all come from a woman in her thirties or forties with Graves' hyperthyroidism. Both conserved end residues are part of each CDR3. The D gene is left open where the match is weak. A clone size is listed for some rows: how often the clone was seen (once, few, many), or a class if it is expanded.

J,V,D,size,CDR3,DNA
TRBJ1-4,TRBV19,.,many,CASSIQGVGEKLFF,TGTGCCAGTAGTATCCAGGGAGTAGGAGAAAAACTGTTTTTT
TRBJ1-2,TRBV20-1,.,.,CSARIHAKGPHGYTF,TGCAGTGCACGGATCCACGCCAAAGGCCCTCATGGCTACACCTTC
TRBJ2-2,TRBV11-2,TRBD1,.,CASSGRQGAGELFF,TGTGCCAGCAGCGGCAGACAGGGGGCCGGGGAGCTGTTTTTT
TRBJ2-7,TRBV14,.,.,CASSHPGRNKGQYF,TGTGCCAGCAGCCACCCGGGACGAAACAAAGGGCAGTACTTC
TRBJ2-3,TRBV2,.,.,CAVRGADTQYF,TGTGCCGTAAGGGGTGCAGATACGCAGTATTTT
TRBJ1-5,TRBV7-2,.,many,CASSLGGASGNQPQHF,TGTGCCAGCAGCTTGGGGGGGGCGTCTGGCAATCAGCCCCAGCATTTT
TRBJ2-5,TRBV19,.,.,CASSIDWMDQETQYF,TGTGCCAGTAGTATAGATTGGATGGATCAAGAGACCCAGTACTTC
TRBJ1-1,TRBV10-3,.,many,CAISEYLEGNTEAFF,TGTGCCATCAGTGAATATCTGGAAGGGAACACTGAAGCTTTCTTT
TRBJ2-5,TRBV10-3,TRBD1,.,CAISETLTGGNQPQYF,TGTGCCATCAGTGAAACCTTGACAGGGGGGAATCAGCCCCAGTACTTC
TRBJ1-2,TRBV5-8,.,many,CASSPDTFYGYTF,TGTGCCAGCAGCCCGGACACCTTTTATGGCTACACCTTC
TRBJ1-2,TRBV7-2,.,few,CASSLVAGANYGYTF,TGTGCCAGCAGCTTAGTTGCAGGGGCTAACTATGGCTACACCTTC
TRBJ1-1,TRBV18,.,.,CASSPNDRPEAFF,TGTGCCAGCTCACCGAATGACAGGCCGGAAGCTTTCTTT
TRBJ1-3,TRBV11-2,.,few,CASTLWGANSGNTIYF,TGTGCCAGCACCCTGTGGGGGGCGAACTCTGGAAACACCATATATTTT
TRBJ1-5,TRBV7-8,.,.,CASSPGRGTQPQHF,TGTGCCAGCAGCCCGGGACGGGGGACTCAGCCCCAGCATTTT
TRBJ2-2,TRBV5-4,.,.,CASNNRASDTGELFF,TGTGCCAGCAACAACAGGGCTAGCGACACCGGGGAGCTGTTTTTT
TRBJ2-7,TRBV28,.,few,CASTSPRETNEQYF,TGTGCCAGCACTAGCCCCAGGGAGACCAACGAGCAGTACTTC
TRBJ2-1,TRBV20-1,.,.,CSARRDPKEPAIF,TGCAGTGCTAGGAGGGACCCCAAGGAACCAGCGATCTTC
TRBJ2-3,TRBV19,.,.,CASGPGDTQYF,TGTGCCAGTGGCCCAGGCGATACGCAGTATTTT
TRBJ1-6,TRBV9,.,few,CASSSEGVWTSLHF,TGTGCCAGCAGCTCCGAGGGGGTGTGGACGTCCCTCCACTTT
TRBJ1-2,TRBV12-3/TRBV12-4,.,many,CASTLGHGYTF,TGTGCCAGCACCTTAGGTCATGGCTACACCTTC
TRBJ2-3,TRBV7-9,.,once,CASSFGQFEWHTQYF,TGTGCCAGCAGCTTCGGTCAGTTTGAGTGGCATACGCAGTATTTT
TRBJ2-2,TRBV6-6,.,many,CASSLRGTNTGELFF,TGTGCCAGCAGTCTCAGGGGAACGAACACCGGGGAGCTGTTTTTT
TRBJ2-6,TRBV20-1,TRBD2,few,CSARDYLSGANVLTF,TGCAGTGCTCGGGACTACCTCTCTGGGGCCAACGTCCTGACTTTC
TRBJ2-6,TRBV11-2,.,.,CASSLRTGLAGANVLTF,TGTGCCAGCAGCTTAAGGACCGGACTGGCTGGGGCCAACGTCCTGACTTTC
TRBJ1-4,TRBV29-1,.,many,CSVDSSTNEKLFF,TGCAGCGTTGATAGCTCAACTAATGAAAAACTGTTTTTT
TRBJ1-1,TRBV12-3/TRBV12-4,.,.,CASSQLRREEAFF,TGTGCCAGCAGCCAGCTTCGGAGGGAGGAAGCTTTCTTT
TRBJ1-5,TRBV19,.,few,CASSIEYGYQPQHF,TGTGCCAGTAGTATAGAGTACGGGTATCAGCCCCAGCATTTT
TRBJ2-2,TRBV7-9,TRBD1,.,CASSFGQGDSGELFF,TGTGCCAGCAGCTTCGGACAGGGGGACTCCGGGGAGCTGTTTTTT
TRBJ1-6,TRBV20-1,.,many,CSATAGTSNSPLHF,TGCAGTGCGACCGCCGGGACCTCCAATTCACCCCTCCACTTT
TRBJ2-6,TRBV28,.,few,CASSWPKGGDRRANVLTF,TGTGCCAGCAGTTGGCCCAAGGGGGGGGATAGGAGGGCCAACGTCCTGACTTTC
TRBJ2-7,TRBV7-6,.,.,CASSEGSDEQYF,TGTGCCAGCAGCGAGGGTAGCGACGAGCAGTACTTC
TRBJ1-5,TRBV19,.,.,CASRTGTGYQPQHF,TGTGCCAGTAGAACCGGGACGGGATATCAGCCCCAGCATTTT
TRBJ1-1,TRBV5-1,TRBD1,.,CASSVGTDDHEAFF,TGCGCCAGCAGCGTAGGGACAGACGACCATGAAGCTTTCTTT
TRBJ1-2,TRBV19,.,many,CASSIVDGGRDGYTF,TGTGCCAGTAGTATAGTGGACGGGGGTCGGGATGGCTACACCTTC
TRBJ2-7,TRBV4-3,TRBD2,many,CASSQDLAGPYEQYF,TGCGCCAGCAGCCAAGATCTAGCGGGGCCGTACGAGCAGTACTTC
TRBJ2-7,TRBV10-3,.,.,CAISELVGVSHEQYF,TGTGCCATCAGTGAACTAGTAGGGGTAAGCCACGAGCAGTACTTC
TRBJ2-7,TRBV7-9,.,few,CASSQAGRGSYEQYF,TGCGCCAGCAGCCAAGCCGGCAGAGGCTCCTACGAGCAGTACTTC
TRBJ1-3,TRBV7-2,.,.,CASSWTDSGNTIYF,TGTGCCAGCAGCTGGACAGACTCTGGAAACACCATATATTTT
TRBJ2-7,TRBV29-1,.,.,CSGPGPPSYEQYF,TGCAGCGGACCGGGACCCCCCTCCTACGAGCAGTACTTC
TRBJ1-1,TRBV11-2,.,few,CASSFYREEAFF,TGTGCCAGCAGCTTCTACAGGGAGGAAGCTTTCTTT
TRBJ2-5,TRBV5-1,.,many,CASSLEERTQYF,TGCGCCAGCAGCTTGGAAGAACGGACCCAGTACTTC
TRBJ2-2,TRBV7-3,.,.,CAAYRGRDSRAYSTGELFF,TGTGCGGCATATCGGGGCAGGGATAGTAGGGCATACTCCACCGGGGAGCTGTTTTTT
TRBJ1-1,TRBV5-4,.,.,CASKAGMNTEAFF,TGTGCCAGCAAGGCCGGCATGAACACTGAAGCTTTCTTT
TRBJ1-1,TRBV9,TRBD1,.,CASTATGGKNTEAFF,TGTGCCAGCACCGCGACAGGGGGAAAGAACACTGAAGCTTTCTTT
TRBJ1-1,TRBV7-2,.,once,CASSQTGLTNTEAFF,TGTGCCAGCAGCCAAACGGGATTAACTAACACTGAAGCTTTCTTT
TRBJ2-3,TRBV25-1,TRBD2,many,CASSEGAGGFRWTDTQYF,TGTGCCAGCAGTGAAGGGGCGGGGGGGTTTAGGTGGACAGATACGCAGTATTTT
TRBJ1-1,TRBV6-5,TRBD1,few,CASSYHDRGLAEAFF,TGTGCCAGCAGTTACCACGACAGGGGGCTGGCTGAAGCTTTCTTT
TRBJ2-7,TRBV5-4,.,few,CASSLRGMRPYEQYF,TGTGCCAGCAGCTTGAGGGGTATGCGTCCCTACGAGCAGTACTTC
TRBJ1-2,TRBV12-3/TRBV12-4,TRBD1,many,CASQGQEGAEGYTF,TGTGCCAGCCAGGGACAGGAAGGCGCCGAGGGCTACACCTTC
TRBJ1-1,TRBV10-2,.,many,CASRGAFKTFF,TGCGCCAGCAGGGGGGCCTTCAAGACTTTCTTT
TRBJ2-5,TRBV6-7,.,.,CASSVGEVETQYF,TGTGCCAGCAGTGTCGGAGAGGTGGAGACCCAGTACTTC
TRBJ2-5,TRBV29-1,.,many,CSVEVRAQETQYF,TGCAGCGTTGAAGTTCGGGCTCAAGAGACCCAGTACTTC
TRBJ1-4,TRBV10-3,.,.,CAISEASFLEEKLFF,TGTGCCATCAGTGAGGCCAGCTTCCTTGAAGAAAAACTGTTTTTT
TRBJ1-3,TRBV20-1,.,many,CSARDTGIGTIYF,TGCAGTGCTAGAGATACAGGGATCGGCACCATATATTTT
TRBJ2-5,TRBV7-3,.,few,CASSQSRGGVETQYF,TGTGCCAGCAGCCAATCCCGAGGGGGGGTAGAGACCCAGTACTTC
TRBJ1-4,TRBV7-9,.,few,CASSSQAGQAGEKLFF,TGTGCCAGCAGCTCCCAAGCCGGGCAGGCGGGTGAAAAACTGTTTTTT
TRBJ1-1,TRBV24-1,.,.,CATALGWVGDTEAFF,TGTGCCACCGCCTTGGGCTGGGTGGGAGACACTGAAGCTTTCTTT
TRBJ2-7,TRBV7-8,.,many,CASSLALAEADEQYF,TGTGCCAGCAGCTTGGCCTTAGCGGAGGCCGACGAGCAGTACTTC
TRBJ2-2,TRBV6-5,.,few,CASSFTVFANTGELFF,TGTGCCAGCAGCTTTACCGTGTTTGCGAACACCGGGGAGCTGTTTTTT
TRBJ1-2,TRBV5-4,.,.,CASSQEPVTGGYTF,TGCGCCAGCAGCCAAGAACCGGTCACGGGGGGCTACACCTTC